The clone carrying this T cell receptor (beta chain) appeared many times. Its matching antigen is unknown. Donors were all healthy Caucasians. The sample comes from a study of identical twins. TCRdb ran MiXCR on the 5' RACE reads and lists one entry per CDR3 protein. The sample holds roughly 720,000 distinct CDR3 sequences, roughly 20% seen once. Study-wide results and caveats: Compared with unrelated sharing, twin-shared out-of-frame alpha sequences had more low-probability sequences.

V lost 8 bases, J lost 7 bases, and 17 bases lay in between. CDR3 size: 14 residues. This same sample was also part of a study on T cells expressing NK-cell markers.

The rearrangement links TRBV12-3 or TRBV12-4 to TRBJ2-2; D unclear. The sequence was obtained from a woman younger than 30 in good health. Specimen: PBMCs. The CDR3 sequence is CASLYLSGGGELFF. CDR3 bases: TGTGCCAGCCTCTACCTTTCGGGTGGCGGGGAGCTGTTTTTT.